This TCR beta chain is drawn from a study of identical twins. Broader study findings: Invariant MAIT and iNKT cells are populations that could partly confound zero-insertion analyses.

CDR3 length: 14 amino acids. Germline assignment: CDR1 DFQATT and CDR2 SNEGSKA (reference sequence). Trimming removed 3 bases from V and 0 bases from J, with 11 bases in between. This clonotype was seen many times. The antigen is unknown. TCRdb analysed the 5' RACE reads with MiXCR anew, one entry per CDR3 protein. The sample holds fewer than 250,000 distinct CDR3 sequences; around 7% are singletons and the top ten take 3.6%. The sample was also reused in another study, on yellow fever vaccine responses in identical twins.

The chain recombines TRBV20-1 with TRBJ1-1; D unclear. This TCR was recovered from a woman aged 18-29 years in good health. Source material: memory (CD45RO+) T cells sorted from blood. The CDR3 nucleotides are TGCAGTGCTAGGAGGACCGAGATGAACACTGAAGCTTTCTTT. This encodes CSARRTEMNTEAFF.